Below are 28 T cell receptor beta chains sequenced from a single sample in a study of shared clonotypes between healthy human individuals. Clones were sequenced by immunoSEQ multiplex PCR, and TCRdb holds only the in-frame ones, with some missing. Among about 480,000 clones, 79% were seen once, and the ten largest hold 10% to 15%. Input material: PBMCs. Every receptor here comes from a middle-aged woman in good health. Some clones in this sample may be carry-over from other donors' samples.

The genes are TRBV4-1 and TRBJ1-3, with D unclear. Germline V CDR1 and CDR2: MGHRA, YSYEKL. The ends were cut back, 0 bases at V and 4 bases at J, with 7 bases in the middle. The CDR3 loop spans 14 amino acids. The CDR3 DNA sequence: TGCGCCAGCAGCCAAGAAAAAGCGGGAAACACCATATATTTT. Translated: CASSQEKAGNTIYF.

The V gene is TRBV27, the J gene TRBJ2-1; 8 positions match TRBD1. The CDR3 is 18 residues long. The V and J ends lost 4 bases and 5 bases, in that order; junction bases with no gene match: 16. Germline V gene data show CDR1 as MNHEY and CDR2 as SMNVEV (reference sequence). The CDR3, as DNA: TGTGCCAGCAGTTCCCAAACCCCGGGGACAGGCCTAAACAATGAGCAGTTCTTC. Translated, it gives CASSSQTPGTGLNNEQFF.

This clone turned up a few times. This sequence joins TRBV11-2 and TRBJ2-5; TRBD2 aligns across 8 bases. Germline V CDR1 and CDR2: SGHAT, FQNNGV. This CDR3 comprises 17 residues. Trimming removed 5 bases from V and 5 bases from J; junction bases left unmatched: 16. CDR3 DNA: TGTGCCAGCAGCCAATCCGGGACTAGGATCGGAGAGGAGACCCAGTACTTC. This sequence encodes CASSQSGTRIGEETQYF.

The gene calls are TRBV7-9 and TRBJ2-5, with 10 bases lining up with TRBD1. Germline CDR1 SEHNR, CDR2 FQNEAQ (reference sequence). The CDR3 length is 14 residues. The ends lost 5 bases at V and 5 bases at J; junction bases unmatched: 5. CDR3 sequence (DNA): TGTGCCAGCAGCGAGGGGACAGGGGTTGAGACCCAGTACTTC. Protein sequence: CASSEGTGVETQYF.

In this sample, this clone turned up a few times. The rearrangement links TRBV25-1 to TRBJ1-5; D possibly corresponds to TRBD1 (6 bases). This CDR3 contains 16 residues. V was trimmed by 3 bases and J by 5 bases, leaving 17 bases between them. The germline gives CDR1 MGHDK, CDR2 SYGVNS. The CDR3 is CASSEAGNRVDQPQHF. The CDR3 coding sequence is TGTGCCAGCAGTGAGGCTGGGAACAGGGTCGATCAGCCCCAGCATTTT.

The CDR3 protein is CASSLGAGETGELFF. In DNA form, the CDR3 reads TGTGCCAGCAGTTTAGGGGCAGGCGAGACCGGGGAGCTGTTTTTT. The chain employs TRBV28 and TRBJ2-2; D perhaps matches TRBD1 (5 bases). Looked up from germline, CDR1 is MDHEN and CDR2 is SYDVKM. This CDR3 region has 15 residues. With 2 bases removed from V and 5 bases from J, the gap between germline ends came to 12 bases. Looking up the rest from reference TRBV28 and TRBJ2-2 gives the full variable domain: DVKVTQSSRYLVKRTGEKVFLECVQDMDHENMFWYRQDPGLGLRLIYFSYDVKMKEKGDIPEGYSVSREKKERFSLILESASTNQTSMYLCASSLGAGETGELFFGEGSRLTVL.

The J gene is TRBJ2-1, the V gene TRBV9; no clear D. This CDR3 is 15 amino acids long. The germline gives CDR1 SGDLS, CDR2 YYNGEE. Trimming cost V 0 bases and J 1 base, with 8 bases left between them. The CDR3 bases are TGTGCCAGCAGCGTAGTGTTGGGATCCTACAATGAGCAGTTCTTC. Its protein product is CASSVVLGSYNEQFF.

The chain is built from TRBV7-3 and TRBJ2-3; 7 nucleotides align to TRBD1. Germline V lookup: CDR1 SGHTA, CDR2 FQGTGA. J lost 6 bases, V lost 3 bases, and 6 bases had no gene match. This CDR3 contains 14 residues. The CDR3 sequence is CASSLTGTSDTQYF. CDR3 sequence (DNA): TGTGCCAGCAGCTTGACAGGGACGTCGGATACGCAGTATTTT.

This chain uses TRBV5-1 with TRBJ2-1, with D possibly matching TRBD1 (8 bases). CDR1 and CDR2 from the germline V gene are SGHRS and YFSETQ. The ends were cut back, 5 bases at V and 12 bases at J, with 18 bases in the middle. The CDR3 covers 13 residues. CDR3 bases: TGCGCCAGCAGGCAAGGGGGAGGGACAGGGCAGTTCTTC. Encoded protein: CASRQGGGTGQFF.

Of note for this clone: This specimen includes other DNA sequences encoding the same CDR3. The CDR3 sequence is CASSLSVNTEAFF. CDR3 coding DNA: TGTGCCAGCAGCTTATCGGTGAACACTGAAGCTTTCTTT. The V call is TRBV7-3, the J call TRBJ1-1, with unresolved D. The V gene's germline CDR1 is SGHTA and CDR2 FQGTGA. Trimming took 2 bases from V and 0 from J, leaving 4 bases between them. The length of the CDR3 is 13 residues.

The rearrangement joins TRBV5-1 to TRBJ2-7, with 8 nucleotides matching TRBD1. The CDR3 is made up of 13 amino acids. The V gene end was trimmed by 3 bases and the J gene end by 2 bases; junction bases not matched to a gene: 1. The germline V gene has CDR1 SGHRS and CDR2 YFSETQ. In DNA, the CDR3 is TGCGCCAGCAGCTGGGACAGGACCTACGAGCAGTACTTC. The encoded protein is CASSWDRTYEQYF. The whole variable domain, filled in from reference TRBV5-1 and TRBJ2-7, reads KAGVTQTPRYLIKTRGQQVTLSCSPISGHRSVSWYQQTPGQGLQFLFEYFSETQRNKGNFPGRFSGRQFSNSRSEMNVSTLELGDSALYLCASSWDRTYEQYFGPGTRLTVT.

The CDR3 spells CASREGQGDGYTF. The CDR3, as DNA: TGTGCCAGCAGGGAGGGACAGGGAGATGGCTACACCTTC. The chain combines TRBV6-1 with TRBJ1-2, with 9 positions matching TRBD1. The V gene's germline CDR1 is MNHNS and CDR2 SASEGT. The V segment lost 6 bases and the J segment 6 bases; nucleotides outside the gene matches: 5. This CDR3 is built from 13 residues.

The rearrangement links TRBV28 to TRBJ2-7; D unclear. From germline, CDR1 is MDHEN and CDR2 SYDVKM. V gave up 8 bases and J gave up 5 bases, with 10 bases separating them. The CDR3 is 11 amino acids. The CDR3 DNA reads as TGTGCCAGCGAAATCCGGGACGAGCAGTACTTC. Amino acids: CASEIRDEQYF. Full variable domain (outside the CDR3, taken from reference TRBV28 and TRBJ2-7): DVKVTQSSRYLVKRTGEKVFLECVQDMDHENMFWYRQDPGLGLRLIYFSYDVKMKEKGDIPEGYSVSREKKERFSLILESASTNQTSMYLCASEIRDEQYFGPGTRLTVT.

The CDR3 region has the DNA TGCGCCAGCAACCCCGGGACAGCTTTATACGAGCAGTACTTC. Amino acid sequence: CASNPGTALYEQYF. The rearrangement uses TRBV5-1 and TRBJ2-7, with 7 bases lining up with TRBD1. V lost 6 bases to trimming and J lost 4 bases; unmatched junction nucleotides: 10. The CDR3 is made up of 14 amino acids. Germline-derived CDR1 and CDR2 are SGHRS and YFSETQ.

The chain carries TRBV5-4 and TRBJ2-2; D is possibly TRBD1 or TRBD2 (6 bases each). Germline loops: CDR1 SGHNT, CDR2 YYREEE (reference sequence). V lost 0 bases to trimming and J lost 6 bases, with 21 bases between them. The CDR3 loop spans 18 amino acids. CDR3 amino acids: CASSLGGTNPLRAGELFF. CDR3 nucleotide sequence: TGTGCCAGCAGCTTGGGCGGGACAAACCCCCTAAGGGCCGGGGAGCTGTTTTTT.

This chain joins TRBV11-3 and TRBJ1-2; D may be TRBD1 (5 bases). V was shortened by 5 bases and J by 1 base, with 14 bases between the two germline ends. CDR1 SGHNT and CDR2 YENEEA come from the germline V gene. This CDR3 spans 15 amino acids. Written as DNA, the CDR3 is TGTGCCAGCAGCCTTACGGGGGAGTATAACTATGGCTACACCTTC. This encodes CASSLTGEYNYGYTF.

The chain carries TRBV5-4 and TRBJ2-3, with D possibly matching TRBD2 (6 bases). Germline CDR1 and CDR2: SGHNT and YYREEE (reference sequence). The V and J ends lost 3 bases and 5 bases respectively, with 13 bases between them. CDR3 length: 14 residues. DNA for the CDR3: TGTGCCAGCAGCTCGGAGGGTTCCGGAGATACGCAGTATTTT. As protein: CASSSEGSGDTQYF. Filled out from reference TRBV5-4 and TRBJ2-3, the complete variable domain reads ETGVTQSPTHLIKTRGQQVTLRCSSQSGHNTVSWYQQALGQGPQFIFQYYREEENGRGNFPPRFSGLQFPNYSSELNVNALELDDSALYLCASSSEGSGDTQYFGPGTRLTVL.

The chain couples TRBV7-9 to TRBJ2-5, with TRBD1 matching over 9 bases. V was clipped by 0 bases and J by 5 bases; unmatched bases: 7. The germline V gene has CDR1 SEHNR and CDR2 FQNEAQ (reference sequence). The CDR3 totals 16 residues. The CDR3: CASSLAKGQGGETQYF. CDR3 sequence (DNA): TGTGCCAGCAGCTTAGCAAAGGGACAGGGCGGTGAGACCCAGTACTTC.

V gene TRBV7-2 combines with J gene TRBJ2-7, with 9 bases aligning to TRBD1. V lost 5 bases to trimming and J lost 4 bases; unmatched junction nucleotides: 0. This CDR3 spans 12 amino acids. Germline CDR1 SGHTA, CDR2 FQGNSA. The CDR3 bases are TGTGCCAGCAGCGGGACAGGGTACGAGCAGTACTTC. The encoded protein is CASSGTGYEQYF.

This chain connects TRBV12-5 to TRBJ2-1; D not certain. The V and J ends lost 5 bases and 10 bases respectively, with 12 bases between them. Germline V gene lookup returns CDR1 LGHNT and CDR2 FRNRAP. The CDR3 spans 12 residues. The CDR3 here is CASGPAVREQFF. For the CDR3, the DNA is TGTGCTAGTGGTCCCGCGGTGAGGGAGCAGTTCTTC.

The chain links TRBV4-2 to TRBJ2-1; D unclear. Trimming took 4 bases from V and 8 from J, leaving 12 bases between them. The CDR3 is 13 amino acids. Per germline, CDR1 LGHNA and CDR2 YNFKEQ. Written as DNA, the CDR3 is TGTGCCAGCAGCCCACCACCTGGGGATGAGCAGTTCTTC. Translated, it gives CASSPPPGDEQFF.

The J gene is TRBJ1-5, the V gene TRBV5-4; the D is unclear. V lost 4 bases, J lost 4 bases, and 9 bases lay in between. The CDR3 sequence is 13 residues long. Per the germline V gene, CDR1 is SGHNT and CDR2 is YYREEE (reference sequence). DNA of the CDR3: TGTGCCAGCAGCCACGGGAGTAATCAGCCCCAGCATTTT. Translated, it gives CASSHGSNQPQHF.

The chain links TRBV18 to TRBJ1-2, with 10 bases matching TRBD1. Trimming cost V 3 bases and J 7 bases; bases outside gene matches: 5. Germline V lookup: CDR1 KGHSH, CDR2 LQKENI. The CDR3 is 14 amino acids. The CDR3 DNA is TGTGCCAGCTCACCCTCGGGACAGGGGTCTGGCTACACCTTC. It is translated as CASSPSGQGSGYTF.

The chain links TRBV11-2 to TRBJ2-1, with 8 positions matching TRBD1. The germline V gene encodes CDR1 SGHAT and CDR2 FQNNGV. The junction had 8 bases not matched to a gene; V was cut back by 7 bases and J by 6 bases. The CDR3 is made up of 14 amino acids. Written as DNA, the CDR3 is TGTGCCAGCACCCCGGGACAGGTTGCCAATGAGCAGTTCTTC. Amino acid sequence: CASTPGQVANEQFF.

This clone was counted at least ten times. The chain uses TRBV9 and TRBJ1-1; tentative D call: TRBD1 (6 bases). V was shortened by 2 bases and J by 0 bases, with 11 bases between the two germline ends. The germline CDR1 and CDR2 sequences are SGDLS and YYNGEE. The CDR3 has 15 amino acids. CDR3 sequence reads: CASSVSGDMNTEAFF. The CDR3 bases are TGTGCCAGCAGCGTTTCCGGGGACATGAACACTGAAGCTTTCTTT. The variable domain in full, completed from reference TRBV9 and TRBJ1-1, reads DSGVTQTPKHLITATGQRVTLRCSPRSGDLSVYWYQQSLDQGLQFLIQYYNGEERAKGNILERFSAQQFPDLHSELNLSSLELGDSALYFCASSVSGDMNTEAFFGQGTRLTVV.

As DNA, the CDR3 is TGCGCCAGCAGCTCGACAGGGGACAGCACTGAAGCTTTCTTT. It codes for CASSSTGDSTEAFF. This rearrangement joins TRBV5-1 to TRBJ1-1; TRBD1 matches 8 bases. The CDR3 length is 14 residues. Losses at the gene ends were 3 bases for V and 4 bases for J; bases not matched to a gene: 5. CDR1 and CDR2 (germline): SGHRS, YFSETQ.

The rearrangement links TRBV27 to TRBJ2-7; the D is unclear. The V end was cut by 5 bases, the J end by 0 bases, with 11 bases between. The V gene's germline CDR1 is MNHEY and CDR2 SMNVEV (reference sequence). CDR3 length: 14 residues. The CDR3 spells CASSPRTSSYEQYF. The DNA for the CDR3 is TGTGCCAGCAGTCCCAGGACCAGCTCCTACGAGCAGTACTTC.

DNA of the CDR3: TGTGCCAGCAGTGAAGCCCCTGTACCTAATGAAAAACTGTTTTTT. Amino acids: CASSEAPVPNEKLFF. The V and J genes are TRBV6-1 and TRBJ1-4; D not certain. Deletions cut 0 bases from V and 3 bases from J, with 8 bases between. The CDR3 contains 15 residues. In germline, CDR1 is MNHNS, CDR2 SASEGT.